A selection of T cell receptor beta chains follows, all from one sample in a study of control samples from healthy donors and cancer patients. Measured with immunoSEQ multiplex PCR; TCRdb has only the in-frame clones, and not every one. The sample yields 82,000 or so clones, 94% seen once. Source material: blood. The origin of the receptors is a woman between 18 and 29 years old in good health. The CDR3 runs from the conserved cysteine through the conserved F or W. Fields, in order: D gene, V gene, J gene, CDR3 protein. D genes are given only for firm matches.

d_call: .
v_call: TRBV18
j_call: TRBJ1-2
cdr3_aa: CASSGDSNYGYTF

d_call: TRBD1
v_call: TRBV10-3
j_call: TRBJ1-6
cdr3_aa: CAISKGQGLGSPLHF

d_call: .
v_call: TRBV7-9
j_call: TRBJ2-7
cdr3_aa: CASSSTSWGAQVYEQYF

d_call: .
v_call: TRBV7-6
j_call: TRBJ2-7
cdr3_aa: CASSRTGLGEQYF

d_call: TRBD1
v_call: TRBV11-3
j_call: TRBJ2-3
cdr3_aa: CASSPRTGSTDTQYF

d_call: .
v_call: TRBV19
j_call: TRBJ1-4
cdr3_aa: CASGSSRDTSTFEKLFF

d_call: .
v_call: TRBV29-1
j_call: TRBJ1-2
cdr3_aa: CSVVSGGRGYTF

d_call: .
v_call: TRBV9
j_call: TRBJ1-3
cdr3_aa: CASSDKLKASGNTIYF

d_call: .
v_call: TRBV14
j_call: TRBJ2-1
cdr3_aa: CASSQEGFLNVDEQFF

d_call: .
v_call: TRBV27
j_call: TRBJ1-1
cdr3_aa: CASSLGRGNTEAFF

d_call: .
v_call: TRBV9
j_call: TRBJ1-6
cdr3_aa: CASSVVDDFNSPLHF

d_call: .
v_call: TRBV5-1
j_call: TRBJ1-1
cdr3_aa: CASSREENTEAFF

d_call: .
v_call: TRBV4-3
j_call: TRBJ1-2
cdr3_aa: CASSQDRGSGGYGYTF

d_call: .
v_call: TRBV24-1
j_call: TRBJ2-1
cdr3_aa: CATSDLSSYNEQFF

d_call: .
v_call: TRBV5-1
j_call: TRBJ2-3
cdr3_aa: CASSPGRTDTQYF

d_call: .
v_call: TRBV6-1
j_call: TRBJ1-2
cdr3_aa: CASSEQSGYYGYTF

d_call: .
v_call: TRBV18
j_call: TRBJ1-3
cdr3_aa: CASSPPSGIGSGNTIYF

d_call: .
v_call: TRBV10-1
j_call: TRBJ1-1
cdr3_aa: CASSRQMNTEAFF

d_call: .
v_call: TRBV7-2
j_call: TRBJ2-7
cdr3_aa: CASSLGGGGGTYEQYF

d_call: .
v_call: TRBV3-1/TRBV3-2
j_call: TRBJ1-2
cdr3_aa: CASSQDPAVRTYGYTF

d_call: .
v_call: TRBV7-9
j_call: TRBJ2-1
cdr3_aa: CASSPMERFNEQFF

d_call: .
v_call: TRBV3-1/TRBV3-2
j_call: TRBJ2-5
cdr3_aa: CASSQPRPGMGETQYF

d_call: TRBD2
v_call: TRBV7-2
j_call: TRBJ2-5
cdr3_aa: CASSPGGMVETQYF